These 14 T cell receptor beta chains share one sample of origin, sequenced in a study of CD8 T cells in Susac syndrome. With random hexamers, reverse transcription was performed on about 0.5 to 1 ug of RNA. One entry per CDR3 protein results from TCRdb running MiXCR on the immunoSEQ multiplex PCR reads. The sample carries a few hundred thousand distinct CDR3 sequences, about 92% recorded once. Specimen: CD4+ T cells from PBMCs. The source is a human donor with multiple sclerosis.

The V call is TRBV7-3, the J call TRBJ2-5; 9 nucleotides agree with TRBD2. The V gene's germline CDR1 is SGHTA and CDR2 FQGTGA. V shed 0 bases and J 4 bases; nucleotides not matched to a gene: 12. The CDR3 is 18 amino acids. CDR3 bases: TGTGCCAGCAGCTTAACGAGGCCGGGGCGGGAGGGCCTAGAGACCCAGTACTTC. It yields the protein CASSLTRPGREGLETQYF.

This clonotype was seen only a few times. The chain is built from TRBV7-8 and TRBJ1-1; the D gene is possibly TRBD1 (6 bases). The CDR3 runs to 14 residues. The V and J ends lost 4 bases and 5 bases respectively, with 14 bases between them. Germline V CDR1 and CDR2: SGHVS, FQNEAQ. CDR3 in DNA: TGTGCCAGCAGCTCGTTACAGGGTACGACTGAAGCTTTCTTT. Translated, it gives CASSSLQGTTEAFF.

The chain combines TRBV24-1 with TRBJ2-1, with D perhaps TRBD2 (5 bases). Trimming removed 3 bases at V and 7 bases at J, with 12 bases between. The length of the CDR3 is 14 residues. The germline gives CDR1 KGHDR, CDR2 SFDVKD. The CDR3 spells CATSDPPLVNEQFF. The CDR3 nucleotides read TGTGCCACCAGTGATCCCCCACTAGTTAATGAGCAGTTCTTC.

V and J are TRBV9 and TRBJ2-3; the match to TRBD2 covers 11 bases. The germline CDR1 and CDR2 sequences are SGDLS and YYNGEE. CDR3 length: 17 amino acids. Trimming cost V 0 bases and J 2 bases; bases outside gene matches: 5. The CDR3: CASSVVGTSGYTDTQYF. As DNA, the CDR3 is TGTGCCAGCAGCGTAGTGGGGACTAGCGGATACACAGATACGCAGTATTTT.

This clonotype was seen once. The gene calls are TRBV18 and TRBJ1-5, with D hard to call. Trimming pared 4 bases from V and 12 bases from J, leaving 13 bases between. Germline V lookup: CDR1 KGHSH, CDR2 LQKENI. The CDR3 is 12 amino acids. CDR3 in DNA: TGTGCCAGCTCACTAGGAAGCCCCCACCAGCATTTT. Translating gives CASSLGSPHQHF.

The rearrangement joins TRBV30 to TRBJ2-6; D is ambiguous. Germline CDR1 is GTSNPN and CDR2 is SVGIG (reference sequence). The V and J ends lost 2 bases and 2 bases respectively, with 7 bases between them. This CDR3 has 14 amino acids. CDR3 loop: CAWSLVAGANVLTF. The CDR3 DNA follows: TGTGCCTGGAGTTTAGTAGCTGGGGCCAACGTCCTGACTTTC.

For the CDR3, the DNA is TGTGCCAGCAGGAAACGGACTAGCGGGGCCCTCAATGAGCAGTTCTTC. It codes for CASRKRTSGALNEQFF. The V and J genes are TRBV6-1 and TRBJ2-1; TRBD2 aligns across 12 bases. Looked up from germline, CDR1 is MNHNS and CDR2 is SASEGT. With 6 bases clipped from V and 6 bases from J, the junction kept 9 bases outside the gene matches. This CDR3 region has 16 residues.

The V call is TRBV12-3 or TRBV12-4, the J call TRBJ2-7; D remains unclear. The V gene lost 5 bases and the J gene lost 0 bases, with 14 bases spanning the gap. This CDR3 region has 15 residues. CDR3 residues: CASSPAVRSSYEQYF. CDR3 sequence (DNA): TGTGCCAGCAGTCCAGCCGTTAGGAGCTCCTACGAGCAGTACTTC.

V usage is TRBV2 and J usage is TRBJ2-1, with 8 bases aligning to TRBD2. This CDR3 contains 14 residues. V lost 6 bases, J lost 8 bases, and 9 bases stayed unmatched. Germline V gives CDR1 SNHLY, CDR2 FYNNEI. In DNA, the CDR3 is TGTGCCAGCAGAAAGGGACTAGTCGTCGATGAGCAGTTCTTC. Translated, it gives CASRKGLVVDEQFF.

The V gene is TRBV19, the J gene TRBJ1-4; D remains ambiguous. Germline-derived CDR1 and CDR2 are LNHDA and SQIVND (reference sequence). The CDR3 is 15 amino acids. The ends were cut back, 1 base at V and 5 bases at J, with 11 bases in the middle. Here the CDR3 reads CASSIVGDSNEKLFF. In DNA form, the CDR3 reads TGTGCCAGTAGTATAGTCGGCGACTCGAATGAAAAACTGTTTTTT.

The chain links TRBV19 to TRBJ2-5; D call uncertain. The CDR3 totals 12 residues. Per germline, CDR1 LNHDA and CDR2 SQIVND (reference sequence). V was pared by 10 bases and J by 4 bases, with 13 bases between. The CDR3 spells CATSFLGETQYF. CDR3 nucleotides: TGTGCCACTTCTTTCCTGGGAGAGACCCAGTACTTC.

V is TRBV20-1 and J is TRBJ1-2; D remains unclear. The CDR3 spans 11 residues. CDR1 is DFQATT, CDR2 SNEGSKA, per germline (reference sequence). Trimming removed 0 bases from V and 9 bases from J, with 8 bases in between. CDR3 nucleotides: TGCAGTGCTAGAGATTTGAGGAGCTACACCTTC. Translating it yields CSARDLRSYTF.

The DNA for the CDR3 is TGTGCCAGCAGCCCGTTGGAGCTGAAGGGCTATGGCTACACCTTC. Translation gives CASSPLELKGYGYTF. The chain couples TRBV7-9 to TRBJ1-2, with D unresolved. Trimming took off 5 bases at V and 4 bases at J, with 17 bases between the two ends. Germline V CDR1 and CDR2: SEHNR, FQNEAQ (reference sequence). The CDR3 has 15 amino acids.

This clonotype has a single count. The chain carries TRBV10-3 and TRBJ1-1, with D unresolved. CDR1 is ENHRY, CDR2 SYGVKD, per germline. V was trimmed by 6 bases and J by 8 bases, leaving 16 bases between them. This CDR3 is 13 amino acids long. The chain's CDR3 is CAISRGFEGEAFF. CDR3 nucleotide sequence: TGTGCCATCAGCCGAGGCTTCGAAGGCGAAGCTTTCTTT.